These T cell receptor beta chains were read from a single sample in a study of blood T cell repertoires in COVID-19. Using immunoSEQ multiplex PCR, the repertoire was profiled, and TCRdb retains in-frame clones only, with some absent. The sample has 300,000 or so clones, around 84% seen once; the top ten hold about 10%. The specimen sequenced was PBMCs or T cells enriched from blood (not recorded which). These receptors all come from a woman younger than 30 who had recovered from COVID-19. CDR3s include the opening cysteine and the closing phenylalanine or tryptophan. Fields, in order: CDR3 DNA, CDR3 protein, CDR3 length, D gene, clone size, V gene, J gene. The D gene is left open where the match is weak. Clone size is stated in some rows and not others, as once, few, many or a class when expanded.

cdr3_nt: TGTGCCAGCAGGCAAATGGGGCAGGGGATCGAGCTGTTTTTT; cdr3_aa: CASRQMGQGIELFF; cdr3_length: 14; d_call: NA; clone_size: NA; v_call: TRBV6-5; j_call: TRBJ2-2
cdr3_nt: TGTGCCAGCAGTTTAGACGCGGGGGGGCTGGGTGTGGCCGGGGAGCTGTTTTTT; cdr3_aa: CASSLDAGGLGVAGELFF; cdr3_length: 18; d_call: TRBD2; clone_size: NA; v_call: TRBV27; j_call: TRBJ2-2
cdr3_nt: TGTGCCAGCAGCGAACAACTAGCGGGAGAGGGGAATGAGCAGTTCTTC; cdr3_aa: CASSEQLAGEGNEQFF; cdr3_length: 16; d_call: TRBD2; clone_size: NA; v_call: TRBV7-3; j_call: TRBJ2-1
cdr3_nt: TGCGCCAGCAGCCAAGATTCCAGCGGGTCTTACAATGAGCAGTTCTTC; cdr3_aa: CASSQDSSGSYNEQFF; cdr3_length: 16; d_call: NA; clone_size: many; v_call: TRBV4-1; j_call: TRBJ2-1
cdr3_nt: TGTGCCAGCAGCTTGATGGCCAACTACGAGCAGTACTTC; cdr3_aa: CASSLMANYEQYF; cdr3_length: 13; d_call: NA; clone_size: few; v_call: TRBV5-5; j_call: TRBJ2-7
cdr3_nt: TGTGCCAGCAGCTTGGAGGGACAGACTCCTTCTGGGGCCAACGTCCTGACTTTC; cdr3_aa: CASSLEGQTPSGANVLTF; cdr3_length: 18; d_call: TRBD1; clone_size: NA; v_call: TRBV5-4; j_call: TRBJ2-6
cdr3_nt: TGCGCCAGCAGCCAAGAAGGGATTAGTACGAGACTAGCGGGGCCCTACAATGAGCAGTTCTTC; cdr3_aa: CASSQEGISTRLAGPYNEQFF; cdr3_length: 21; d_call: TRBD2; clone_size: NA; v_call: TRBV4-1; j_call: TRBJ2-1
cdr3_nt: TGCGCCAGCAGCTTCGGACTAGCGGTCACAGATACGCAGTATTTT; cdr3_aa: CASSFGLAVTDTQYF; cdr3_length: 15; d_call: TRBD2; clone_size: NA; v_call: TRBV5-1; j_call: TRBJ2-3
cdr3_nt: TGTGCCAGCAGCCCGATGGGGGCTGGGACTGAAGCTTTCTTT; cdr3_aa: CASSPMGAGTEAFF; cdr3_length: 14; d_call: NA; clone_size: NA; v_call: TRBV9; j_call: TRBJ1-1
cdr3_nt: TGTGCCAGCAGCTTAGTCCGGGGTCCCAAAGAGACCCAGTACTTC; cdr3_aa: CASSLVRGPKETQYF; cdr3_length: 15; d_call: NA; clone_size: few; v_call: TRBV11-2; j_call: TRBJ2-5
cdr3_nt: TGTGCCAGCAATACCCCGGACAGGAATGAAAAACTGTTTTTT; cdr3_aa: CASNTPDRNEKLFF; cdr3_length: 14; d_call: TRBD1; clone_size: NA; v_call: TRBV2; j_call: TRBJ1-4
cdr3_nt: TGTGCCAGTACCCCTCCGCGGGACCGACAATACAATGAGCAGTTCTTC; cdr3_aa: CASTPPRDRQYNEQFF; cdr3_length: 16; d_call: NA; clone_size: NA; v_call: TRBV19; j_call: TRBJ2-1
cdr3_nt: TGTGCCAGCAGCTTGACAAACTTACAGGGTGCAGAGACCCAGTACTTC; cdr3_aa: CASSLTNLQGAETQYF; cdr3_length: 16; d_call: NA; clone_size: NA; v_call: TRBV7-8; j_call: TRBJ2-5
cdr3_nt: TGTGCCAGCATAAGGGGAGCTCCAGGGGACATTCAGTACTTC; cdr3_aa: CASIRGAPGDIQYF; cdr3_length: 14; d_call: NA; clone_size: NA; v_call: TRBV6-5; j_call: TRBJ2-4
cdr3_nt: TGTGCCAGCAGCCCGACCAGGGGGGCTCGTAATGAGCAGTTCTTC; cdr3_aa: CASSPTRGARNEQFF; cdr3_length: 15; d_call: NA; clone_size: NA; v_call: TRBV7-9; j_call: TRBJ2-1
cdr3_nt: TGTGCCACCAGTGTCTCTAGGGGCGGCCGGGAGACCCAGTACTTC; cdr3_aa: CATSVSRGGRETQYF; cdr3_length: 15; d_call: NA; clone_size: few; v_call: TRBV24-1; j_call: TRBJ2-5
cdr3_nt: TGTGCCAGCAGCCCTTCCGGGGGGGGCAGGACCCAGTACTTC; cdr3_aa: CASSPSGGGRTQYF; cdr3_length: 14; d_call: TRBD2; clone_size: NA; v_call: TRBV7-3; j_call: TRBJ2-5